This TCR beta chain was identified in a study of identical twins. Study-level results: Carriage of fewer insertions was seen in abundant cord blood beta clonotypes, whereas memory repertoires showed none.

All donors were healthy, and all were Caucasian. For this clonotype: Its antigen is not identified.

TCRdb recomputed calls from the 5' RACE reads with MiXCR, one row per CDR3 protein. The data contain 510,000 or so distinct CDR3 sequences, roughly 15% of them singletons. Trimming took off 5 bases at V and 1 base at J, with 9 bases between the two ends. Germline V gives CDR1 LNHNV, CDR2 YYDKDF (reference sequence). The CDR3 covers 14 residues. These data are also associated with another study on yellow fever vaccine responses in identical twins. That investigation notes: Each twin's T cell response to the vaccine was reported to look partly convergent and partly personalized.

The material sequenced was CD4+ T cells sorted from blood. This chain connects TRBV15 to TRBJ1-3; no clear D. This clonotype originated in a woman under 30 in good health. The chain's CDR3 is CATSLRSSGNTIYF. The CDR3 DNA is TGTGCCACCAGCCTCCGGAGTTCTGGAAACACCATATATTTT. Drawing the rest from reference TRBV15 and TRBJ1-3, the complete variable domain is DAMVIQNPRYQVTQFGKPVTLSCSQTLNHNVMYWYQQKSSQAPKLLFHYYDKDFNNEADTPDNFQSRRPNTSFCFLDIRSPGLGDTAMYLCATSLRSSGNTIYFGEGSWLTVV.